This T cell receptor beta chain was found in a study of blood T cell repertoires in COVID-19 (dated by TCRdb to the early 2020s). Describing the broader study: Samples from collaborators originated in the United States, Italy and Spain and spanned both the acute and convalescent phases of COVID-19. Where available, HLA class I and class II types were obtained from metadata supplied by the sample provider rather than from assay-based typing. A de-identified subject ID, COVID-19 status, age in years and sex were almost always included in the sample metadata. The prospective study material was composed of cDNA or gDNA derived from T cells, B-cell-depleted T cells, or PBMCs. The repertoires were made available in a free public database intended to serve as a resource for research on the immune response to SARS-CoV-2. Subjects who had been exposed to COVID-19, were actively infected with it, or had recovered from it provided the deeply sampled blood TCRbeta repertoires that made up the dataset. The samples were drawn from two sources: the first 160 participants of the ongoing ImmuneRACE study, and 950 to 1,500 subjects contributed by 6 global collaborators. General findings and caveats noted by the study authors: The quantity of clinical and demographic metadata differed by source and by participant and was supplied without curation.

As concerns this clone: No antigen is known for it. No base quality information exists; no much larger clone differs at one position.

The collaborating institutions used their own protocols to collect whole blood in K2EDTA tubes. Collaborator samples were shipped for TCRbeta analysis as frozen whole blood, isolated PBMCs, or DNA extracted from either sample type. TCRbeta CDR3 regions were amplified from genomic DNA by means of the immunoSEQ Assay, a bias-controlled multiplex PCR. Per the source publication's procedure: The number of nucleated cells in each sample was estimated by amplification of reference gene primers within the assay. To quantify the absolute abundance of each unique TCRbeta CDR3 rearrangement, sequence reads were collapsed and filtered. For each sample, productive Simpson clonality was calculated as the square root of Simpson's diversity index across productive rearrangements. The immuneACCESS repertoire file appears here via TCRdb, limited to in-frame rearrangements. These files lack a portion of the clones; in checked studies, under half of the deficit traces to unresolved V genes, and the cause of the others is not known. Clone size and the V and J calls come from that table; the DNA yielded D and trimming. Across this sample there are tens of thousands of clones, with roughly four fifths seen only once. Together, the top ten hold roughly 7.3% of the sample.

V loses 1 base of germline sequence and J loses 0 bases, and the interval between the two ends is 13 bases. Per the germline V gene, SGHVS is the CDR1 and FQNEAQ is the CDR2. Taken from cysteine to phenylalanine, the CDR3 has 16 residues. This entry keeps only the CDR3 DNA: 48 bases, framed from base 1. What was sequenced was peripheral blood. The receptor chain draws on TRBV7-8 and TRBJ2-7; TRBD2 might be the D gene, on 6 matching bases. This receptor was identified in a human donor in a cohort sampled during active COVID-19. CDR3 region: CASSLDLASSSYEQYF. The sequence in DNA is TGTGCCAGCAGCTTAGACCTAGCGTCGAGCTCCTACGAGCAGTACTTC.